This TCR beta chain came from a study of blood T cell repertoires in COVID-19. The CDR3 has 18 amino acids. The V gene end was trimmed by 1 base and the J gene end by 2 bases; junction bases not matched to a gene: 7. Germline CDR1 is LGHDT and CDR2 is YNNKEL (reference sequence). In the authors' methods: Counts of nucleated cells, estimated from reference gene primer amplification, were obtained. Sequencing used immunoSEQ multiplex PCR; TCRdb keeps in-frame clones, though not all of them. V, J and clone size derive from that table, while D and trimming were established from the DNA sequence. The sample holds around 100,000 clones, roughly 80% seen once.

The sequenced sample was peripheral blood. V usage is TRBV3-1 (or the pseudogene TRBV3-2) and J usage is TRBJ2-5, with TRBD2 matching over 13 bases. The clonotype was recovered from a man aged 60 to 69 with acute or convalescent COVID-19. The CDR3 is CASSQVGTSGALQETQYF. The CDR3 DNA is TGTGCCAGCAGCCAAGTTGGGACTAGCGGGGCCCTACAAGAGACCCAGTACTTC.